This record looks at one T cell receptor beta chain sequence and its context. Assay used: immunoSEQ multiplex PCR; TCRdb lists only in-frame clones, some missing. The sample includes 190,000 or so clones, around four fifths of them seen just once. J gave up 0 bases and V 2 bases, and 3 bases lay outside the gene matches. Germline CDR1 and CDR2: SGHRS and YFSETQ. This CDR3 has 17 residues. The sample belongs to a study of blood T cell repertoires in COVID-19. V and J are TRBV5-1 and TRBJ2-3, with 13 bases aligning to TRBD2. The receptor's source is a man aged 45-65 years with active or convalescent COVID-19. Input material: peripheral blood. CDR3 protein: CASSFGLAGASTDTQYF. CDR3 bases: TGCGCCAGCAGCTTCGGACTAGCGGGGGCTAGCACAGATACGCAGTATTTT.